The clone carrying this T cell receptor beta chain was seen ten or more times. CDR1 and CDR2 from the germline V gene are SNHLY and FYNNEI. The V and J ends lost 8 bases and 6 bases respectively, with 25 bases between them. This CDR3 has 16 amino acids. This sample was included in a study of T cells in Graves' hyperthyroidism and ophthalmopathy. Overall study: Specimen type is peripheral blood, collected at initial diagnosis prior to any treatment.

Amplification yielded TCR beta CDR3 regions, with RNA transcripts as the source. The HTBI primer set served for first-round RT-PCR of the TCR CDR3. TCRdb reprocessed the multiplex PCR reads with MiXCR, giving one entry per CDR3 protein. The top ten hold just over 55% of the sample, which has 300,000 or so distinct CDR3 sequences, about a sixth seen once. Diagnostic assessment was based on clinical symptoms, serum thyroxine and TRAb, thyroid ultrasound and orbital computed tomography. The PBMCs had their origin in more than 9.5 ml of fresh peripheral blood. The chain is built from TRBV2 and TRBJ1-2; no firm D call. Sequenced sample: blood. This TCR was recovered from a woman in her sixties or seventies with Graves' ophthalmopathy. The CDR3 spells CASGLGQAPRVDGYTF. CDR3 bases: TGTGCCAGCGGGCTCGGGCAAGCGCCAAGGGTAGATGGCTACACCTTC.